One sample yielded the 17 T cell receptor beta chains listed below, sequenced in a study of response to subunit inactivated influenza vaccine. TCRdb ran MiXCR on the RT-PCR reads and lists one entry per CDR3 protein. In the table there are about half a million distinct CDR3 sequences, roughly 25% of which are singletons. This sample comprised CD4+ T cells sorted from PBMCs, obtained roughly 5 days after vaccination. These receptor sequences come from a man aged 50-60 years who received an inactivated influenza vaccine.

Only a few counts were recorded for this clonotype. One base away lies a much larger clone, so this may be a sequencing read error. V and J are TRBV9 and TRBJ2-5; D is unclear. The germline V and J ends were trimmed by 0 bases and 2 bases, with 8 bases remaining between them. The CDR3 covers 14 residues. The germline CDR1 and CDR2 sequences are SGDLS and YYNGEE. DNA of the CDR3: TGTGCCAGCAGCGTAGAGGTGGGGCAAGAGACCCAGTACTTC. It codes for CASSVEVGQETQYF.

A few counts support this clonotype. The chain is built from TRBV5-1 and TRBJ1-1; D may be TRBD1 (6 bases). The CDR3 contains 15 residues. V lost 0 bases to trimming and J lost 8 bases, with 17 bases between them. The germline V gene has CDR1 SGHRS and CDR2 YFSETQ. This chain's CDR3 is CASSLEGQRGTEAFF. The CDR3, as DNA: TGCGCCAGCAGCTTGGAAGGGCAGAGGGGGACCGAAGCTTTCTTT.

This clonotype was seen only a few times. This sequence joins TRBV4-3 and TRBJ2-6; D remains ambiguous. This CDR3 comprises 16 residues. V lost 2 bases and J lost 0, with 8 bases in between. Germline V gene lookup returns CDR1 LGHNA and CDR2 YSLEER. CDR3 in amino acids: CASSQLASSGANVLTF. For the CDR3, the DNA is TGCGCCAGCAGCCAATTGGCCAGCTCTGGGGCCAACGTCCTGACTTTC.

This clonotype was seen only a few times. CDR3 bases: TGTGCCAGCAGCTTAATGGGGAACTTACAAGAGACCCAGTACTTC. It is translated as CASSLMGNLQETQYF. V and J are TRBV7-9 and TRBJ2-5; D is uncertain. CDR3 length: 15 residues. V lost 2 bases and J 2 bases, leaving 12 bases between the germline ends. In germline, CDR1 is SEHNR, CDR2 FQNEAQ (reference sequence).

The rearrangement uses TRBV3-1 and TRBJ2-5; D not resolved. Germline CDR1 LGHDT, CDR2 YNNKEL (reference sequence). The CDR3 totals 12 residues. Trimming pared 0 bases from V and 6 bases from J, leaving 5 bases between. The CDR3 spells CASSQDRKTQYF. As DNA, the CDR3 is TGTGCCAGCAGCCAAGATAGGAAGACCCAGTACTTC.

This clonotype was seen only a few times. This chain links TRBV20-1 with TRBJ1-4, with TRBD1 identical over 7 bases. The germline CDR1 and CDR2 sequences are DFQATT and SNEGSKA (reference sequence). CDR3 size: 12 residues. The V segment lost 6 bases and the J segment 5 bases; nucleotides outside the gene matches: 3. CDR3 sequence reads: CSADRENEKLFF. The CDR3 DNA follows: TGCAGTGCAGACAGGGAAAATGAAAAACTGTTTTTT.

This clonotype has only a few counts. This chain links TRBV20-1 with TRBJ2-1; D gene ambiguous. The V gene's germline CDR1 is DFQATT and CDR2 SNEGSKA (reference sequence). The germline V and J ends were trimmed by 3 bases and 8 bases, with 17 bases remaining between them. The CDR3 sequence is 14 residues long. The CDR3 DNA is TGCAGTGCTAGCGATCCGATTAGGATCCATGAGCAGTTCTTC. Its protein is CSASDPIRIHEQFF.

This rearrangement joins TRBV29-1 to TRBJ2-2; no clear D gene. The germline gives CDR1 SQVTM, CDR2 ANQGSEA. The CDR3 runs 15 residues. V lost 7 bases to trimming and J lost 1 base, with 16 bases between them. CDR3 DNA sequence: TGCAGCGCCGGCGCTGGTAGCCTGAACACCGGGGAGCTGTTTTTT. Amino acid sequence: CSAGAGSLNTGELFF.

The chain carries TRBV20-1 and TRBJ2-1; TRBD1 agrees at 9 bases. Per germline, CDR1 DFQATT and CDR2 SNEGSKA (reference sequence). The V segment lost 5 bases and the J segment 6 bases; nucleotides outside the gene matches: 8. The CDR3 contains 14 residues. The CDR3 is CSASRTGESNEQFF. CDR3 in DNA: TGCAGTGCTTCTAGGACAGGGGAGTCCAATGAGCAGTTCTTC.

V is TRBV7-2 and J is TRBJ2-3, with 13 bases matching TRBD2. Germline V lookup: CDR1 SGHTA, CDR2 FQGNSA. V shed 2 bases, J shed 7 bases, and the junction held 9 bases outside the gene matches. The CDR3 extends over 17 amino acids. CDR3 nucleotide sequence: TGTGCCAGCAGCTTACCGCGAACTAGCGGGGGGGCGCATACGCAGTATTTT. Encoded protein: CASSLPRTSGGAHTQYF.

This chain uses TRBV5-1 with TRBJ1-2; D may be TRBD1 (6 bases). V was clipped by 4 bases and J by 3 bases, with 13 bases between them. The CDR3 extends over 14 amino acids. Germline V gene data show CDR1 as SGHRS and CDR2 as YFSETQ. The CDR3 DNA reads as TGCGCCAGCAGCCTATTGGACAGCGACTATGGCTACACCTTC. This gives the protein CASSLLDSDYGYTF.

This clonotype was observed a handful of times. The chain is built from TRBV4-3 and TRBJ2-3, with TRBD1 matching over 7 bases. Germline assignment: CDR1 LGHNA and CDR2 YSLEER. CDR3 length equals 16 residues. J gave up 0 bases and V 3 bases, and 6 bases lay outside the gene matches. Here the CDR3 reads CASSQETGPSTDTQYF. The CDR3 DNA reads as TGCGCCAGCAGCCAGGAGACAGGGCCTAGCACAGATACGCAGTATTTT.

This clonotype was seen more than once but under ten times. The chain couples TRBV4-2 to TRBJ2-1, with D possibly called TRBD1 or TRBD2 (5 bases each). The CDR3 is made up of 15 amino acids. The V and J ends lost 0 bases and 9 bases respectively, with 15 bases between them. Germline V CDR1 and CDR2: LGHNA, YNFKEQ. The CDR3 reads CASSQEGLLGREQFF. CDR3 nucleotides: TGTGCCAGCAGCCAAGAAGGACTCTTGGGGCGTGAGCAGTTCTTC.

The chain couples TRBV23-1 to TRBJ2-7; TRBD2 matches at 7 bases. TRBV23-1 is an ORF, with its function uncertain. The CDR3 is made up of 14 amino acids. The trim removed 7 bases at V and 4 bases at J, leaving 10 bases unmatched. CDR3 nucleotide sequence: TGCGCCAGCACCAAAGAGGGAGGGCCTTACGAGCAGTACTTC. Protein sequence: CASTKEGGPYEQYF.

The J gene is TRBJ2-3, the V gene TRBV4-2; the D is unclear. This CDR3 comprises 15 residues. The V and J ends lost 0 bases and 2 bases respectively, with 9 bases between them. Looked up from germline, CDR1 is LGHNA and CDR2 is YNFKEQ. The CDR3 nucleotides are TGTGCCAGCAGCCAAGATCTGCTAGTCACAGATACGCAGTATTTT. Its protein product is CASSQDLLVTDTQYF.

This clonotype appeared a single time. This sequence joins TRBV20-1 and TRBJ2-2; the match to TRBD2 covers 8 bases. Germline CDR1 DFQATT, CDR2 SNEGSKA (reference sequence). The CDR3 contains 16 residues. J lost 4 bases, V lost 6 bases, and 13 bases had no gene match. CDR3 DNA: TGCAGTGCCCGAGGAGGCGGCGGGGGGACCACCGGGGAGCTGTTTTTT. This gives the protein CSARGGGGGTTGELFF.

The V and J genes are TRBV27 and TRBJ2-4, with 10 nucleotides matching TRBD2. The CDR3 covers 16 residues. J was trimmed by 9 bases and V by 6 bases; bases with no gene match: 14. Germline CDR1 MNHEY, CDR2 SMNVEV (reference sequence). DNA for the CDR3: TGTGCCAGCAGGAGAGGTAGCGGGAGGCCGGGGGGCATTCAGTACTTC. Its translation: CASRRGSGRPGGIQYF.